This TCR beta chain derives from a study of Ad26.COV2.S vaccination and SARS-CoV-2 variants. Study context: Among those in the COV1001 Ad26.COV2.S trial arm was the donor. Once or twice, 56 days apart, Ad26.COV2.S was delivered intramuscularly. Regarding the study as a whole: It is possible that the TCR breadth and depth analyses underestimated the total T cell responses. Substantial breadth was reported for post-vaccination spike-specific CD8+ and CD4+ T cells.

The CDR3 loop spans 14 amino acids. Germline CDR1 SEHNR, CDR2 FQNEAQ (reference sequence). V dropped 8 bases and J dropped 5 bases, with 18 bases sitting between them. Details on this clone: The antigen is undetermined.

Measured with immunoSEQ multiplex PCR; TCRdb has only the in-frame clones, and not every one. This sample has 350,000 to 500,000 clones, with 90% found just once. Treatment defined: about 20 received Ad26.COV2.S at low or high dose, single or two shots; 5 received placebo; per-sample allocation not given. Collection of the samples took place on day 63 after the first injection of vaccine or placebo. The TCR comes from a person between 18 and 59 years old who received the Ad26.COV2.S COVID-19 vaccine or a placebo. The V gene is TRBV7-9, the J gene TRBJ2-5; D possibly uses TRBD1 or TRBD2 (6 bases each). The sequences come from peripheral blood, collected in a trial of Ad26.COV2.S vaccine versus placebo. The CDR3 nucleotides read TGTGCCAGCCTCCGGGGGCTGTCCATGGAGACCCAGTACTTC. Translated: CASLRGLSMETQYF.